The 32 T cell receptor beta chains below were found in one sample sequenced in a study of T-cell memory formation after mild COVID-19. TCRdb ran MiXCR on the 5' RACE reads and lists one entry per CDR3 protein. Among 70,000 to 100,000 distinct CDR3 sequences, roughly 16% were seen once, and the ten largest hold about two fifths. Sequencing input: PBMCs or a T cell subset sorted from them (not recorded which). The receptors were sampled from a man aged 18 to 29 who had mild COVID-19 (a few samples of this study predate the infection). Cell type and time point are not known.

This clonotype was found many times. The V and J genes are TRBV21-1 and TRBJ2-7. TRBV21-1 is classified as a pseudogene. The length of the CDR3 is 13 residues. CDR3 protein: CASSKVQSYEQYF. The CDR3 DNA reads TGTGCCAGCAGCAAAGTCCAGTCCTACGAGCAGTACTTC.

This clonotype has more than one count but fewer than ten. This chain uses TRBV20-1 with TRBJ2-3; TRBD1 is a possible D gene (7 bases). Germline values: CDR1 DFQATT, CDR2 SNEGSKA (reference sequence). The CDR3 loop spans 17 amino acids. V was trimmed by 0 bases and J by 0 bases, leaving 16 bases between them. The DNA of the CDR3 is TGCAGTGCTAGAGAGGAGGGGGCGATAACTAGCACAGATACGCAGTATTTT. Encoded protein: CSAREEGAITSTDTQYF.

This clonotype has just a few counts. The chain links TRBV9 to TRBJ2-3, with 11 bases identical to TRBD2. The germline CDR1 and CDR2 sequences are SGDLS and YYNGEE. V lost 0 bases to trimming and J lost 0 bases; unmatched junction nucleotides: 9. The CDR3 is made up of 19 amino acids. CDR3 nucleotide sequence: TGTGCCAGCAGCGTAGAGGGACTAGCGGTGGGGTTTAGCACAGATACGCAGTATTTT. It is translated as CASSVEGLAVGFSTDTQYF. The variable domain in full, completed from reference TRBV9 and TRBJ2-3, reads DSGVTQTPKHLITATGQRVTLRCSPRSGDLSVYWYQQSLDQGLQFLIQYYNGEERAKGNILERFSAQQFPDLHSELNLSSLELGDSALYFCASSVEGLAVGFSTDTQYFGPGTRLTVL.

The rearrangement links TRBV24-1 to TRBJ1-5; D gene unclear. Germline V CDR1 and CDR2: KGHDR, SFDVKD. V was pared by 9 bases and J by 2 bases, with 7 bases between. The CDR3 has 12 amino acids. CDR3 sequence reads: CATAGGNQPQHF. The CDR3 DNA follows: TGTGCCACCGCCGGGGGCAATCAGCCCCAGCATTTT.

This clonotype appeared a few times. Here the CDR3 DNA reads TGTGCCAGCAGCTTAGGGGTAGGGCCCTCTGAAGCTTTCTTT. This translates into CASSLGVGPSEAFF. This chain uses TRBV7-8 with TRBJ1-1; D remains ambiguous. Looked up from germline, CDR1 is SGHVS and CDR2 is FQNEAQ. Trimming took off 1 base at V and 6 bases at J, with 12 bases between the two ends. CDR3 size: 14 residues.

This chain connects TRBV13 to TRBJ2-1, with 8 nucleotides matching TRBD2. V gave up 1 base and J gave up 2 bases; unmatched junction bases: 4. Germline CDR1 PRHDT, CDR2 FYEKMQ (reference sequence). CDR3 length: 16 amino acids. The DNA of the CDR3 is TGTGCCAGCAGCTTAGCTAGCGGGTATACCTACAATGAGCAGTTCTTC. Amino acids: CASSLASGYTYNEQFF.

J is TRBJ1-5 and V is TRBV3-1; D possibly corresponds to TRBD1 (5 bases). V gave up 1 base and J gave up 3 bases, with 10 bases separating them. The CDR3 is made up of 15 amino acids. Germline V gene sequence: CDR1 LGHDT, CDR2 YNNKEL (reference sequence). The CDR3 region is CASSQGGRTNQPQHF. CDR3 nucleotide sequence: TGTGCCAGCAGCCAAGGGGGACGGACCAATCAGCCCCAGCATTTT.

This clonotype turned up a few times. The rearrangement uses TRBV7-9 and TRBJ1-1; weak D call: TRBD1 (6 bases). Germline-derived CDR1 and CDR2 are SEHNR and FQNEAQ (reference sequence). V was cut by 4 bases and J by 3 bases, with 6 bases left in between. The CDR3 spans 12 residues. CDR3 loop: CASSWTDTEAFF. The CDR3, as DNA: TGTGCCAGCAGCTGGACAGACACTGAAGCTTTCTTT.

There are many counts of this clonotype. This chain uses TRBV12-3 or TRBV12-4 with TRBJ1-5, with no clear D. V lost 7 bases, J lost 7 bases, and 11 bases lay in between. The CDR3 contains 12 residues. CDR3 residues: CASTSVGQPQHF. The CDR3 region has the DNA TGTGCCAGCACCTCGGTTGGGCAGCCCCAGCATTTT.

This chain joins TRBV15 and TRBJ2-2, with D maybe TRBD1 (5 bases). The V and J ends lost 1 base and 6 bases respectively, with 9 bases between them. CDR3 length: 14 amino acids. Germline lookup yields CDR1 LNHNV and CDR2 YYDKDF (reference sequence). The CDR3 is CATSRVRVAGELFF. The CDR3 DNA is TGTGCCACCAGCAGAGTCAGGGTGGCCGGGGAGCTGTTTTTT. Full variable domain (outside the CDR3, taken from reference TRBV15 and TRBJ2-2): DAMVIQNPRYQVTQFGKPVTLSCSQTLNHNVMYWYQQKSSQAPKLLFHYYDKDFNNEADTPDNFQSRRPNTSFCFLDIRSPGLGDTAMYLCATSRVRVAGELFFGEGSRLTVL.

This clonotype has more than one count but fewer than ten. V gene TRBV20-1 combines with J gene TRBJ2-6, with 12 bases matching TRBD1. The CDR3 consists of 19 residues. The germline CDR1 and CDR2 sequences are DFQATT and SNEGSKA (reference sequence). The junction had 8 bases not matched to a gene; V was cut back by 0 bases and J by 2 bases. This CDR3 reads CSAREFRDRGLTGANVLTF. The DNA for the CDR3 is TGCAGTGCTAGAGAGTTCAGGGACAGGGGGCTTACTGGGGCCAACGTCCTGACTTTC.

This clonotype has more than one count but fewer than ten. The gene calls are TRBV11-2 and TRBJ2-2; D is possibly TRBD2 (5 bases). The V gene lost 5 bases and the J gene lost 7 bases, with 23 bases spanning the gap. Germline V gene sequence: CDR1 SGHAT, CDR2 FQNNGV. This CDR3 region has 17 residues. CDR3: CASSHALGTGFGGELFF. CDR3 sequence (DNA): TGTGCCAGCAGCCACGCGCTTGGTACGGGATTCGGCGGGGAGCTGTTTTTT. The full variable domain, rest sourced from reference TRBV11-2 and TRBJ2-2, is EAGVAQSPRYKIIEKRQSVAFWCNPISGHATLYWYQQILGQGPKLLIQFQNNGVVDDSQLPKDRFSAERLKGVDSTLKIQPAKLEDSAVYLCASSHALGTGFGGELFFGEGSRLTVL.

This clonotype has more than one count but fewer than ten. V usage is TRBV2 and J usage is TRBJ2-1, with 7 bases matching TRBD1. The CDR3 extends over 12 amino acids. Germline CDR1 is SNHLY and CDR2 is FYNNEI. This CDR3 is CAGTDSLNEQFF. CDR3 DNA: TGTGCTGGGACAGACTCCCTCAATGAGCAGTTCTTC.

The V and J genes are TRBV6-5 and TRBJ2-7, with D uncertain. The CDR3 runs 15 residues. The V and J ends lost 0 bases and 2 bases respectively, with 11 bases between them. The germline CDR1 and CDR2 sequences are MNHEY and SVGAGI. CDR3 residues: CASSYSGGPTYEQYF. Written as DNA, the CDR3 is TGTGCCAGCAGTTACTCAGGCGGACCTACCTACGAGCAGTACTTC.

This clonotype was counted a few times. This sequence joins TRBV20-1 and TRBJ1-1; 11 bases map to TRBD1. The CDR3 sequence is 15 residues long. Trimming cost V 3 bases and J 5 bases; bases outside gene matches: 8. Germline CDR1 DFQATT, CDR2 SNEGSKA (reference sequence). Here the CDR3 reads CSASPLGQGVTEAFF. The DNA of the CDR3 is TGCAGTGCTAGTCCACTGGGACAGGGGGTTACTGAAGCTTTCTTT.

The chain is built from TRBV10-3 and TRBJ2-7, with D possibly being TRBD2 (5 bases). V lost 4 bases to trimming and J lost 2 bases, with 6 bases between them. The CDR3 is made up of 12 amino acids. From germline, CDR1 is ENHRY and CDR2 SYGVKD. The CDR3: CAISAGAYEQYV. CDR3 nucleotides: TGTGCCATCAGTGCCGGGGCCTACGAGCAGTACGTC.

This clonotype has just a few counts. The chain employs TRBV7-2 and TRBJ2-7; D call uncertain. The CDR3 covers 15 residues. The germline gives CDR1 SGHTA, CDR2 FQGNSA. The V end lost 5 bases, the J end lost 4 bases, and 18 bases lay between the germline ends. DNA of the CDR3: TGTGCCAGCAGCCCCGCGCAGGAAAATCGTTACGAGCAGTACGTC. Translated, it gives CASSPAQENRYEQYV.

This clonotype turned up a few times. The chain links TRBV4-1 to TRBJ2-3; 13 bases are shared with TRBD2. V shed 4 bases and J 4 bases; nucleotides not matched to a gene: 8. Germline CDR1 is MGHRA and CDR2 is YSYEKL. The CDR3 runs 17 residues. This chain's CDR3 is CASSRGLAGEFADTQYF. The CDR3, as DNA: TGCGCCAGCAGCCGAGGACTAGCGGGGGAGTTCGCAGATACGCAGTATTTT.

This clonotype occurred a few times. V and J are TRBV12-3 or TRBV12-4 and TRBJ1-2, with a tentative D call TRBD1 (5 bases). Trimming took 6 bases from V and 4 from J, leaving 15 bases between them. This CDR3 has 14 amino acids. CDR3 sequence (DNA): TGTGCCAGCAGCACGACAGTTACCCGCTATGGCTACACCTTC. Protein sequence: CASSTTVTRYGYTF.

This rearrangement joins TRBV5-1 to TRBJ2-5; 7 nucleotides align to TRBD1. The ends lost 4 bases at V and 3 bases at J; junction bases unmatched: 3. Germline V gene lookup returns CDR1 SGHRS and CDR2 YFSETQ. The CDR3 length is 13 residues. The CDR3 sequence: CASSQGQKETQYF. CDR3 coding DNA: TGCGCCAGCAGCCAGGGACAGAAAGAGACCCAGTACTTC.

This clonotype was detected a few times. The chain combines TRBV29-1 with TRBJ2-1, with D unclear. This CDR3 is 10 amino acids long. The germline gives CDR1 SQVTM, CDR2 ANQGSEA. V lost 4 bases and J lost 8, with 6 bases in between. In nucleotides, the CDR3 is TGCAGCGTTGCCAGACATGAGCAGTTCTTC. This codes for CSVARHEQFF.

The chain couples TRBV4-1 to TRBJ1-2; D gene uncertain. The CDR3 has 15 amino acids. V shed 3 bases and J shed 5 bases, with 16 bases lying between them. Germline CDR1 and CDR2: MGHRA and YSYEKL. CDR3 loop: CASSQVTDGRYGYTF. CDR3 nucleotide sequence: TGCGCCAGCAGCCAGGTGACGGACGGGCGTTATGGCTACACCTTC.

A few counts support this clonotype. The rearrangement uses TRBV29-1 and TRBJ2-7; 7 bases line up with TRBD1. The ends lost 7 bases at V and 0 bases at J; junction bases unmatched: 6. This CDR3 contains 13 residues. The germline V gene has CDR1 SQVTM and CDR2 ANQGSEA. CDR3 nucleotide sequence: TGCAGCGCCCGACAGGGATCCTCCTACGAGCAGTACTTC. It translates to CSARQGSSYEQYF.

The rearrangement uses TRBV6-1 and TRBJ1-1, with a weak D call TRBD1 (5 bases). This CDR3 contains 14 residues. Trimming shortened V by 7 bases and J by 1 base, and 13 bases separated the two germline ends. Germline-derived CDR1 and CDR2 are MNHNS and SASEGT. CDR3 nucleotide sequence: TGTGCCAGCACCCCGGGACTTTCGAACACTGAAGCTTTCTTT. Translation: CASTPGLSNTEAFF.

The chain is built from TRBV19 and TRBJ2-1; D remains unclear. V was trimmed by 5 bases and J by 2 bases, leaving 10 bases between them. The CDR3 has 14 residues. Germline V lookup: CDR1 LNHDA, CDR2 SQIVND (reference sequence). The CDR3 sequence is CASSFGGTYNEQFF. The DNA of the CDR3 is TGTGCCAGTAGTTTTGGCGGAACCTACAATGAGCAGTTCTTC.

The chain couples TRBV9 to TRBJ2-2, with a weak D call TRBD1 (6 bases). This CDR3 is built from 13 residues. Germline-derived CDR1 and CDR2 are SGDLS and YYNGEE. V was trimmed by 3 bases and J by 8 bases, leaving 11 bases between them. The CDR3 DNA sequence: TGTGCCAGCAGCGATATACAGGGTGGGGAGCTGTTTTTT. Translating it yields CASSDIQGGELFF.

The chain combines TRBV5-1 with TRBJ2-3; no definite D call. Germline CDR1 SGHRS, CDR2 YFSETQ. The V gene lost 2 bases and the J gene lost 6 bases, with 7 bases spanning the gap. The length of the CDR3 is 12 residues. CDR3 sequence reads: CASSFYGDTQYF. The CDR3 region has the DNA TGCGCCAGCAGCTTCTATGGGGATACGCAGTATTTT.

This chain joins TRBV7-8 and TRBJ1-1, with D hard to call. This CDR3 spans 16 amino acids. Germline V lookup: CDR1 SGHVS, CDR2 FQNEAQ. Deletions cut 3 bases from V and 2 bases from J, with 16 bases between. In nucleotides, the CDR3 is TGTGCCAGCAGCTTCTTCCCCGTGACTCAAAACACTGAAGCTTTCTTT. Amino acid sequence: CASSFFPVTQNTEAFF.

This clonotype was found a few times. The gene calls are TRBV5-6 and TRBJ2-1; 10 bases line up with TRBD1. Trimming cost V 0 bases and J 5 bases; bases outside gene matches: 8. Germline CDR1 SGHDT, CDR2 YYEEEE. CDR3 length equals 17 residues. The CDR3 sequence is CASSLVGWTGGHNEQFF. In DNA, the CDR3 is TGTGCCAGCAGCTTGGTAGGGTGGACAGGGGGTCACAATGAGCAGTTCTTC.

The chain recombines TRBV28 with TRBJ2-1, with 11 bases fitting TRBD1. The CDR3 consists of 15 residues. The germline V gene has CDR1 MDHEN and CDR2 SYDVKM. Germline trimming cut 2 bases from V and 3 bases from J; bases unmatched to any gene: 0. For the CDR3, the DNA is TGTGCCAGCAGTTTAGGGACAGGGGGCTACAATGAGCAGTTCTTC. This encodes CASSLGTGGYNEQFF.

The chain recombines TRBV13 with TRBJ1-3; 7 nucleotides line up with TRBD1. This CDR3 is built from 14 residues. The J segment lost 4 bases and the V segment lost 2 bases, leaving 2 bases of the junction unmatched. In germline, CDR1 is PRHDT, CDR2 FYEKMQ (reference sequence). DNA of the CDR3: TGTGCCAGCAGCTTACGACAGGGCGGAAACACCATATATTTT. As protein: CASSLRQGGNTIYF. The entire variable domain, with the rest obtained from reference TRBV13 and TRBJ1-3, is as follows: AAGVIQSPRHLIKEKRETATLKCYPIPRHDTVYWYQQGPGQDPQFLISFYEKMQSDKGSIPDRFSAQQFSDYHSELNMSSLELGDSALYFCASSLRQGGNTIYFGEGSWLTVV.

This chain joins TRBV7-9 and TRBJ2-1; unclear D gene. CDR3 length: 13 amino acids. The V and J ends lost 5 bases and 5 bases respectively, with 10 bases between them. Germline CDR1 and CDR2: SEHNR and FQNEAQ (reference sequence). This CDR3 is CASSPWTDNEQFF. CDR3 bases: TGTGCCAGCAGCCCCTGGACGGACAATGAGCAGTTCTTC. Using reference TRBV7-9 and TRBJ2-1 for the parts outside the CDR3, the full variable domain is DTGVSQNPRHKITKRGQNVTFRCDPISEHNRLYWYRQTLGQGPEFLTYFQNEAQLEKSRLLSDRFSAERPKGSFSTLEIQRTEQGDSAMYLCASSPWTDNEQFFGPGTRLTVL.